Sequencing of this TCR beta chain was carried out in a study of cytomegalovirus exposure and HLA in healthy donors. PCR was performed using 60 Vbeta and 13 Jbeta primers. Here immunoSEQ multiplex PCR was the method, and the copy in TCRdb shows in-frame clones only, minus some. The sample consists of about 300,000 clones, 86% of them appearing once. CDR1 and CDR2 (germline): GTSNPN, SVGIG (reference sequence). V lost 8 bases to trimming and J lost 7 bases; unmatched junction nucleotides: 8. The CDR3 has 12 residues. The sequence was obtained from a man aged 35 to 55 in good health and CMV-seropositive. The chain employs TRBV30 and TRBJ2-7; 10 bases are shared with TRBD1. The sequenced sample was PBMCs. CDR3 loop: CARRTGGWEQYF. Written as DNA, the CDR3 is TGTGCCCGCCGGACAGGGGGGTGGGAGCAGTACTTC.